This record looks at one T cell receptor beta chain sequence and its context. Its antigen is as yet unknown. The method was immunoSEQ multiplex PCR; TCRdb's version includes in-frame clones alone and lacks a portion of them. This table holds 100,000 or so clones, 86% found once. The data originate from a study of T cell responses to AZD1222 COVID-19 vaccine. In the study overall: Second-dose timings of about 4 or about 12 weeks were pooled. The study, taken as a whole, reports: Reports say nearly half of spike-specific TCRs go after unmutated variant regions. Donors were chiefly white British, with a greater number of females, and clonal diversity was perhaps underestimated. Seropositive status at baseline applied to only 5 to 7 AZD1222 recipients.

V shed 5 bases, J shed 6 bases, and the junction held 12 bases outside the gene matches. This CDR3 is 15 amino acids long. Germline CDR1 reads SGHTA; CDR2 reads FQGNSA. Source: peripheral blood, taken on day 0 of AZD1222 vaccination. The receptor's source is an adult in good health. This chain links TRBV7-2 with TRBJ2-7; TRBD1 agrees at 8 bases. The CDR3 reads CASSQRTGRFSEQYF. CDR3 sequence (DNA): TGTGCCAGCAGCCAAAGGACAGGGAGGTTTTCCGAGCAGTACTTC.